This TCR beta chain was found in a study of vaccination effects on CD4 cells after COVID-19. Notes on this clone: Its antigen is as yet unknown.

TCRdb's table, derived via immunoSEQ multiplex PCR, lists solely in-frame clones and lacks some. The sample yields 45,000 to 70,000 clones, more than 75% seen once. Sequencing in the ViraFEST assay came after antigen-specific CD4+ T cells had been expanded with viral peptide pools, which were used to stimulate PBMC. Scientists isolated CD4+ T cells after an approximately 10-day culture period ended. SARS-CoV-2 infected the person between March and December 2020, as confirmed by PCR. In the cultures, half the medium was exchanged for IL-2 medium on days 3 and 7. CDR1 and CDR2 from the germline V gene are LGHNA and YNFKEQ. The V and J ends lost 4 bases and 0 bases respectively, with 13 bases between them. This CDR3 has 15 residues.

The chain combines TRBV4-2 with TRBJ2-7, with D possibly TRBD2 on 6 matching bases. Specimen: CD4+ T cells from PBMCs cultured with HIV peptides, collected before COVID-19 vaccination. As to subset: HIV-1 Nef peptide pool negative control/reference culture. The source is a human donor who had a prior SARS-CoV-2 infection. The CDR3 sequence: CASSLGTLSSYEQYF. DNA of the CDR3: TGTGCCAGCAGCCTCGGGACTTTAAGCTCCTACGAGCAGTACTTC.